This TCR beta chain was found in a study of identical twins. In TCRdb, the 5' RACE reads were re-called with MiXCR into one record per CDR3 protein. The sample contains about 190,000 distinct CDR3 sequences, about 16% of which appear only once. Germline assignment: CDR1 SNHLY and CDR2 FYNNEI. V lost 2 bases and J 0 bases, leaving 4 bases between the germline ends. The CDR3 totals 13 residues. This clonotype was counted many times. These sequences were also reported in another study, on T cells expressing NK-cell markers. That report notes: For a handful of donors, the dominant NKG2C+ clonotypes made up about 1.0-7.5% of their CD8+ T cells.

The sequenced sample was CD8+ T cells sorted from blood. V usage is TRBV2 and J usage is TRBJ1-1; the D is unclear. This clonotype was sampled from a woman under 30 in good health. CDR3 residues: CASSELVNTEAFF. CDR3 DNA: TGTGCCAGCAGTGAACTGGTGAACACTGAAGCTTTCTTT.